This entry lists 10 T cell receptor beta chains sequenced from one sample in a study of beta chain features in type 1 diabetes. Findings and caveats of the study: Across all four CD4+ subsets, people with type 1 diabetes showed modestly shorter TCRB CDR3s.

Expressed TCRB transcripts were sequenced because the entire RNA isolate underwent reverse transcription. The repertoire was sequenced with immunoSEQ multiplex PCR; TCRdb's copy has only in-frame clones and lacks some. Of a few hundred thousand clones listed, roughly 12% are singletons. Their antigens are not known. The sample consisted of naive CD4+ T cells from blood. These receptors originate from a woman in her late teens or twenties with type 1 diabetes.

This clone has a handful of counts. The chain recombines TRBV7-2 with TRBJ2-7; 14 bases fit TRBD2. This CDR3 has 16 residues. Germline assignment: CDR1 SGHTA and CDR2 FQGNSA. V dropped 5 bases and J dropped 4; count of bases not matched to a gene: 7. CDR3: CASSPRLAGGPYEQYF. The CDR3 nucleotides are TGTGCCAGCAGCCCCCGACTAGCGGGAGGGCCGTACGAGCAGTACTTC.

The V gene is TRBV7-2, the J gene TRBJ2-5; TRBD2 matches at 7 bases. The V and J ends lost 5 bases and 6 bases, in that order; junction bases with no gene match: 18. CDR3 length equals 17 residues. In germline, CDR1 is SGHTA, CDR2 FQGNSA. The CDR3 coding sequence is TGTGCCAGCAGCCCTCCGGCGACTAGCTACGGGAGGAAGACCCAGTACTTC. This sequence encodes CASSPPATSYGRKTQYF. Looking up the rest from reference TRBV7-2 and TRBJ2-5 gives the full variable domain: GAGVSQSPSNKVTEKGKDVELRCDPISGHTALYWYRQSLGQGLEFLIYFQGNSAPDKSGLPSDRFSAERTGGSVSTLTIQRTQQEDSAVYLCASSPPATSYGRKTQYFGPGTRLLVL.

This clone was picked up a small number of times. CDR3 in amino acids: CASSSRIATNEKLFF. CDR3 DNA: TGTGCCAGCAGCTCCAGGATTGCAACTAATGAAAAACTGTTTTTT. This chain links TRBV7-9 with TRBJ1-4; D is unclear. CDR1 is SEHNR and CDR2 is FQNEAQ in the germline V gene (reference sequence). Trimming took 4 bases from V and 0 from J, leaving 9 bases between them. CDR3 length equals 15 residues.

The sample holds a few counts of this clone. The rearrangement joins TRBV5-1 to TRBJ2-3; D possibly corresponds to TRBD2 (6 bases). V lost 0 bases, J lost 6 bases, and 11 bases lay in between. Germline V gene lookup returns CDR1 SGHRS and CDR2 YFSETQ. The CDR3 sequence is 14 residues long. This chain's CDR3 is CASSLGTTADTQYF. The CDR3 DNA reads TGCGCCAGCAGCTTGGGGACTACCGCCGATACGCAGTATTTT.

V gene TRBV7-2 combines with J gene TRBJ2-5, with D maybe TRBD1 (7 bases). This CDR3 spans 16 amino acids. V was trimmed by 5 bases and J by 7 bases, leaving 23 bases between them. Germline assignment: CDR1 SGHTA and CDR2 FQGNSA. CDR3 sequence: CASSPDRYRRDGTQYF. The CDR3 DNA reads as TGTGCCAGCAGCCCGGACAGGTACCGGAGGGACGGGACCCAGTACTTC.

This clone showed up just a few times. The chain joins TRBV6-5 to TRBJ2-7, with 7 bases lining up with TRBD1. The CDR3 loop spans 15 amino acids. Germline V lookup: CDR1 MNHEY, CDR2 SVGAGI. V was clipped by 0 bases and J by 2 bases; unmatched bases: 4. CDR3 amino acids: CASSYSPGQTYEQYF. The CDR3, as DNA: TGTGCCAGCAGTTACTCGCCGGGACAGACCTACGAGCAGTACTTC.

V is TRBV11-2 and J is TRBJ2-1; 9 bases agree with TRBD2. The J segment lost 7 bases and the V segment lost 2 bases, leaving 3 bases of the junction unmatched. Germline assignment: CDR1 SGHAT and CDR2 FQNNGV. CDR3 length equals 14 residues. The DNA of the CDR3 is TGTGCCAGCAGCTTAAGACTAGCGGTTAATGAGCAGTTCTTC. Protein: CASSLRLAVNEQFF.

This clone was seen only a few times. Other DNA sequences in the sample encode the same CDR3. The chain is built from TRBV5-1 and TRBJ2-5, with D possibly being TRBD2 (5 bases). The CDR3 has 14 residues. CDR1 and CDR2 from the germline V gene are SGHRS and YFSETQ. The V and J ends lost 0 bases and 1 base respectively, with 7 bases between them. The CDR3 is CASSLGGIQETQYF. The CDR3 DNA is TGCGCCAGCAGCTTGGGAGGGATCCAAGAGACCCAGTACTTC. The full variable domain, in which reference TRBV5-1 and TRBJ2-5 provide the parts outside the CDR3, is KAGVTQTPRYLIKTRGQQVTLSCSPISGHRSVSWYQQTPGQGLQFLFEYFSETQRNKGNFPGRFSGRQFSNSRSEMNVSTLELGDSALYLCASSLGGIQETQYFGPGTRLLVL.

The chain joins TRBV7-2 to TRBJ1-2, with D possibly TRBD1 on 6 matching bases. CDR3 length: 14 residues. Trimming took off 2 bases at V and 3 bases at J, with 10 bases between the two ends. Germline V gives CDR1 SGHTA, CDR2 FQGNSA. CDR3 sequence: CASSLNPGDYGYTF. The CDR3 DNA is TGTGCCAGCAGCTTAAACCCAGGGGACTATGGCTACACCTTC.

The gene calls are TRBV5-4 and TRBJ2-5; maybe TRBD2 (5 bases). The germline gives CDR1 SGHNT, CDR2 YYREEE (reference sequence). Trimming took off 3 bases at V and 1 base at J, with 10 bases between the two ends. The CDR3 consists of 14 residues. The CDR3 coding sequence is TGTGCCAGCAGCTCTCCGGACTCCCAAGAGACCCAGTACTTC. Its protein product is CASSSPDSQETQYF. The full variable domain, rest sourced from reference TRBV5-4 and TRBJ2-5, is ETGVTQSPTHLIKTRGQQVTLRCSSQSGHNTVSWYQQALGQGPQFIFQYYREEENGRGNFPPRFSGLQFPNYSSELNVNALELDDSALYLCASSSPDSQETQYFGPGTRLLVL.